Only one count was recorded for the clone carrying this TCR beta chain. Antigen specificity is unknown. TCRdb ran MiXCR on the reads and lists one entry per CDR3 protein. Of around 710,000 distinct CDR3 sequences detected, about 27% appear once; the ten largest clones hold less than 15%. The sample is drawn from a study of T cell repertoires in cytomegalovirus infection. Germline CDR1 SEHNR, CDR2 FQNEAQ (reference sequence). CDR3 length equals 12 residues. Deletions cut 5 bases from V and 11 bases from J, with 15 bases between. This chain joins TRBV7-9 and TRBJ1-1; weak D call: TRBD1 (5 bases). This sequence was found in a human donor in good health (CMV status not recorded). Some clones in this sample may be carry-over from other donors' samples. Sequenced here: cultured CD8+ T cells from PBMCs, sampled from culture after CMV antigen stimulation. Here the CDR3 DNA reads TGTGCCAGCAGCCCAGGGTCGGGCGAGGCTTTCTTT. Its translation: CASSPGSGEAFF.